The rows below give T cell receptor beta chains drawn from one sample of a study of blood T cell repertoires in COVID-19. The data were produced by immunoSEQ multiplex PCR, yet TCRdb's version contains in-frame clones alone and is incomplete. This table has 120,000 to 150,000 clones, more than 70% appearing once. The source material was PBMCs or T cells enriched from blood (not recorded which). These receptors were taken from a man aged 40-50 years with acute COVID-19. Both conserved end residues are part of each CDR3. D genes are given only for firm matches. The size entry is marked missing in some rows and otherwise reads once, few, many or a size class.

V: TRBV9
J: TRBJ1-3
length: 15
size: -
D: -
DNA: TGTGCCAGCAGCCCCAGGACAGTCCCCCGAGACACCATATATTTT
CDR3: CASSPRTVPRDTIYF

V: TRBV5-1
J: TRBJ2-5
length: 17
size: -
D: TRBD1
DNA: TGCGCCAGCAGCTTGGAGACAGGGCGGACACCCCAAGAGACCCAGTACTTC
CDR3: CASSLETGRTPQETQYF

V: TRBV6-5
J: TRBJ2-1
length: 15
size: -
D: TRBD1
DNA: TGTGCCAGCAGTTCTCCGGGACAGGGTAGTTATGAGCAGTTCTTC
CDR3: CASSSPGQGSYEQFF

V: TRBV2
J: TRBJ1-1
length: 14
size: -
D: TRBD1
DNA: TGTGCCAGCAGTACCCGGACAGGGAGGACTGAAGCTTTCTTT
CDR3: CASSTRTGRTEAFF

V: TRBV10-2
J: TRBJ2-2
length: 15
size: -
D: TRBD1
DNA: TGCGCCAGCAGTGATGGGGACAGGGGCGCCGGGGAGCTGTTTTTT
CDR3: CASSDGDRGAGELFF

V: TRBV19
J: TRBJ2-7
length: 14
size: -
D: TRBD1
DNA: TGTGCCAGTAGTATACGACAGGGGGGCTACGAGCAGTACTTC
CDR3: CASSIRQGGYEQYF

V: TRBV4-1
J: TRBJ2-5
length: 12
size: few
D: -
DNA: TGCGCCAGCAGCCATCCCAGGGAGACCCAGTACTTC
CDR3: CASSHPRETQYF

V: TRBV18
J: TRBJ2-6
length: 17
size: -
D: TRBD1
DNA: TGTGCCAGCTCACCATCAGGGGGTCGGTCTGGGGCCAACGTCCTGACTTTC
CDR3: CASSPSGGRSGANVLTF

V: TRBV6-5
J: TRBJ1-6
length: 16
size: -
D: -
DNA: TGTGCCAGCAGTTACGCAATTGAGTCCTATAATTCACCCCTCCACTTT
CDR3: CASSYAIESYNSPLHF

V: TRBV5-1
J: TRBJ2-1
length: 12
size: -
D: -
DNA: TGCGCCAGCAGCTTGGATGGAGGTGAGCAGTTCTTC
CDR3: CASSLDGGEQFF

V: TRBV5-1
J: TRBJ1-1
length: 15
size: -
D: TRBD1
DNA: TGCGCCAGCAGCCTAGGGGGCATGGGGTACACTGAAGCTTTCTTT
CDR3: CASSLGGMGYTEAFF

V: TRBV2
J: TRBJ2-1
length: 13
size: -
D: TRBD1
DNA: TGTGCCAGCAGTGGACAGGGATATAATGAGCAGTTCTTC
CDR3: CASSGQGYNEQFF

V: TRBV25-1
J: TRBJ2-2
length: 14
size: -
D: -
DNA: TGTGCCAGCAGTGAATGGGCAAACACCGGGGAGCTGTTTTTT
CDR3: CASSEWANTGELFF

V: TRBV5-4
J: TRBJ2-5
length: 17
size: -
D: TRBD2
DNA: TGTGCCAGCAGCTTGAAAACTGGTGGGGGGGGACAAGAGACCCAGTACTTC
CDR3: CASSLKTGGGGQETQYF

V: TRBV28
J: TRBJ1-5
length: 14
size: -
D: -
DNA: TGTGCCAGCAGTCTTACACCAGGGAATCAGCCCCAGCATTTT
CDR3: CASSLTPGNQPQHF

V: TRBV5-1
J: TRBJ2-3
length: 15
size: -
D: TRBD1
DNA: TGCGCCAGCAGCGACAGGGGCGATAGCACAGATACGCAGTATTTT
CDR3: CASSDRGDSTDTQYF

V: TRBV28
J: TRBJ2-3
length: 15
size: -
D: -
DNA: TGTGCCAGCAGTTTACCCCTGACAGGCACAGATACGCAGTATTTT
CDR3: CASSLPLTGTDTQYF

V: TRBV2
J: TRBJ2-7
length: 15
size: -
D: TRBD2
DNA: TGTGCCAGCAGGGGAGGACTAGGGGCCTCCTACGAGCAGTACTTC
CDR3: CASRGGLGASYEQYF

V: TRBV12-3/TRBV12-4
J: TRBJ2-7
length: 13
size: -
D: TRBD2
DNA: TGTGCCAGCAGTTCGGGGGGAGTGTACGAGCAGTACTTC
CDR3: CASSSGGVYEQYF

V: TRBV4-3
J: TRBJ2-2
length: 18
size: -
D: TRBD2
DNA: TGCGCCAGCAGCCAAACCGGGACTAGCGGGAGGGCCACCGGGGAGCTGTTTTTT
CDR3: CASSQTGTSGRATGELFF

V: TRBV7-9
J: TRBJ1-5
length: 17
size: -
D: TRBD1
DNA: TGTGCCAGCAGCCGCACTGACAGGGGAGGCCGTAATCAGCCCCAGCATTTT
CDR3: CASSRTDRGGRNQPQHF

V: TRBV12-3/TRBV12-4
J: TRBJ1-4
length: 13
size: -
D: -
DNA: TGTGCCAGCCGGAGGTCAACTAATGAAAAACTGTTTTTT
CDR3: CASRRSTNEKLFF

V: TRBV19
J: TRBJ2-5
length: 12
size: once
D: -
DNA: TGTGCCAGTAGTCCGTACCAAGAGACCCAGTACTTC
CDR3: CASSPYQETQYF

V: TRBV4-3
J: TRBJ1-6
length: 17
size: -
D: -
DNA: TGCGCCAGCAGCCAAGACCGCGGGCAGGGGTTTGCTTCACCCCTCCACTTT
CDR3: CASSQDRGQGFASPLHF

V: TRBV24-1
J: TRBJ2-2
length: 15
size: -
D: -
DNA: TGTGCCACCAGTGATTTAAACAGGGACACCGGGGAGCTGTTTTTT
CDR3: CATSDLNRDTGELFF

V: TRBV30
J: TRBJ2-1
length: 14
size: -
D: TRBD1
DNA: TGTGCCTGGACCGGGACAGGGGGCGGAGATGAGCAGTTCTTC
CDR3: CAWTGTGGGDEQFF

V: TRBV2
J: TRBJ1-1
length: 12
size: -
D: TRBD1
DNA: TGTGCCAGCAGGGCCGGGACAGCGCTTTCTTTCTTT
CDR3: CASRAGTALSFF

V: TRBV30
J: TRBJ1-1
length: 16
size: -
D: -
DNA: TGTGCCTGGAGTGTCGGATACACAGGGCTGAACACTGAAGCTTTCTTT
CDR3: CAWSVGYTGLNTEAFF

V: TRBV6-5
J: TRBJ2-7
length: 13
size: -
D: TRBD2
DNA: TGTGCCAGCAGTCGCCGGGGGGAGGGCGAGCAGTACTTC
CDR3: CASSRRGEGEQYF

V: TRBV7-9
J: TRBJ2-7
length: 13
size: -
D: TRBD2
DNA: TGTGCCAGCAGCCTAGCGGCAGCCTACGAGCAGTACTTC
CDR3: CASSLAAAYEQYF

V: TRBV5-4
J: TRBJ1-5
length: 13
size: -
D: -
DNA: TGTGCCAGCAGCTTGGAGGGAGTAGAGCCCCAGCATTTT
CDR3: CASSLEGVEPQHF

V: TRBV7-9
J: TRBJ2-3
length: 17
size: -
D: TRBD2
DNA: TGTGCCAGCAGCTCAACTTCTAGCGGGGGGACCACAGATACGCAGTATTTT
CDR3: CASSSTSSGGTTDTQYF

V: TRBV19
J: TRBJ2-3
length: 16
size: -
D: TRBD2
DNA: TGTGCCAGTAGTAACCGACTAGCGGTAAGCACAGATACGCAGTATTTT
CDR3: CASSNRLAVSTDTQYF

V: TRBV4-3
J: TRBJ1-2
length: 14
size: -
D: TRBD1
DNA: TGCGCCAGCAGCCAAGAATGGACAGGGGGGAGCTACACCTTC
CDR3: CASSQEWTGGSYTF

V: TRBV15
J: TRBJ2-6
length: 20
size: -
D: TRBD1
DNA: TGTGCCACCAGCAGAGGCACCGGGACAGGGGATCACTCTGGGGCCAACGTCCTGACTTTC
CDR3: CATSRGTGTGDHSGANVLTF

V: TRBV11-3
J: TRBJ2-3
length: 17
size: -
D: TRBD2
DNA: TGTGCCAGCAGCCCCGGGACTAGCGGTGAGGGGGCAGATACGCAGTATTTT
CDR3: CASSPGTSGEGADTQYF

V: TRBV5-1
J: TRBJ1-1
length: 12
size: few
D: TRBD1
DNA: TGCGCCAGCAGCGCAGGGGGTGGTGAAGCTTTCTTT
CDR3: CASSAGGGEAFF

V: TRBV4-1
J: TRBJ2-7
length: 15
size: -
D: TRBD2
DNA: TGCGCCAGCAGCCAAGAGGGACTAGTGTACTACGAGCAGTACTTC
CDR3: CASSQEGLVYYEQYF

V: TRBV30
J: TRBJ2-7
length: 12
size: few
D: TRBD1
DNA: TGTGCCTGGAGCGGACAGGGATACGAGCAGTACTTC
CDR3: CAWSGQGYEQYF

V: TRBV7-6
J: TRBJ2-1
length: 15
size: -
D: TRBD1
DNA: TGTGCCAGCAGCTTACAGGGGGCCGGTGGTGGTGAGCAGTTCTTC
CDR3: CASSLQGAGGGEQFF